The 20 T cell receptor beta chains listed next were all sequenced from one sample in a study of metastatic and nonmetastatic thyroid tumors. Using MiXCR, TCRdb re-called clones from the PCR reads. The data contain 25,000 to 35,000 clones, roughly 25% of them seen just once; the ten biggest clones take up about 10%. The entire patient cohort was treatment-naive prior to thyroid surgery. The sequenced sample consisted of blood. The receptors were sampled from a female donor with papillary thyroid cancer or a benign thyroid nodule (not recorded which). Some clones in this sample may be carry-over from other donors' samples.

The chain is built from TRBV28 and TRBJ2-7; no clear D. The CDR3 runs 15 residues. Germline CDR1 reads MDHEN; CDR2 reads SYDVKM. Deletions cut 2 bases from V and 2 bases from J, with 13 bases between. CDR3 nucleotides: TGTGCCAGCAGTTTAGTAGTGACGGAAGCCTACGAGCAGTACTTC. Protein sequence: CASSLVVTEAYEQYF.

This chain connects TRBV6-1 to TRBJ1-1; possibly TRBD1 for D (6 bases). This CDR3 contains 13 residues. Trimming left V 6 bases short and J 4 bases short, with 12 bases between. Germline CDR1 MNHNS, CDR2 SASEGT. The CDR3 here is CASSGDRRTEAFF. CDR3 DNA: TGTGCCAGCAGCGGAGACAGGCGCACTGAAGCTTTCTTT.

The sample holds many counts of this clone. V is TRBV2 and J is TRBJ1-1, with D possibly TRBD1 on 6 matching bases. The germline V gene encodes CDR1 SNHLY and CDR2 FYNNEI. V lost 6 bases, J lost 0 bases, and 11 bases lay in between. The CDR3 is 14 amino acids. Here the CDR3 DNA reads TGTGCCAGCAGCTACAGGGCCCTGAACACTGAAGCTTTCTTT. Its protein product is CASSYRALNTEAFF. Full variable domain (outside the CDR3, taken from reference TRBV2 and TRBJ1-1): EPEVTQTPSHQVTQMGQEVILRCVPISNHLYFYWYRQILGQKVEFLVSFYNNEISEKSEIFDDQFSVERPDGSNFTLKIRSTKLEDSAMYFCASSYRALNTEAFFGQGTRLTVV.

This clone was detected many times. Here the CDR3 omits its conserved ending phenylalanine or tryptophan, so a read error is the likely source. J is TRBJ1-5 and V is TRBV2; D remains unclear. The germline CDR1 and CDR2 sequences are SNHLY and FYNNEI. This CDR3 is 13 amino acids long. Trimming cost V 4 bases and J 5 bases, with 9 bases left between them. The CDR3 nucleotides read TGTGCCAGCAGTGTCCGGGGAGATCAGCCCCAGCATTCT. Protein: CASSVRGDQPQHS.

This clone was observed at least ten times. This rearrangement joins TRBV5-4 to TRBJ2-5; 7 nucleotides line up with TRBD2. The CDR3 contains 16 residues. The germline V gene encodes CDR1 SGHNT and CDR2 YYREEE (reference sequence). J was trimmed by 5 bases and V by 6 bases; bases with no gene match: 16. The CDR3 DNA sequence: TGTGCCAGCACCCCAGCTCGCGGGAGCTTCAGTGAGACCCAGTACTTC. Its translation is CASTPARGSFSETQYF. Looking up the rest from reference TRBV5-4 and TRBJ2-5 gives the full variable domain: ETGVTQSPTHLIKTRGQQVTLRCSSQSGHNTVSWYQQALGQGPQFIFQYYREEENGRGNFPPRFSGLQFPNYSSELNVNALELDDSALYLCASTPARGSFSETQYFGPGTRLLVL.

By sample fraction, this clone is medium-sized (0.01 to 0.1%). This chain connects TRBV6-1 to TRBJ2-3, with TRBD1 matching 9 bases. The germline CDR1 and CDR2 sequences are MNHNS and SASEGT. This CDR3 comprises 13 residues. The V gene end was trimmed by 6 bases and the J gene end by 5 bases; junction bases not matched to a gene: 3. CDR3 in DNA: TGTGCCAGCAGCCCGGACAGGGGAGATACGCAGTATTTT. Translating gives CASSPDRGDTQYF.

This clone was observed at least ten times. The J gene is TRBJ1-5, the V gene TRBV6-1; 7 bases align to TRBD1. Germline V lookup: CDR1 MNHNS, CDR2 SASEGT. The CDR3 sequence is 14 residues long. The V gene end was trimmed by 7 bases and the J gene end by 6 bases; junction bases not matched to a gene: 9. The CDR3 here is CASKGQRESQPQHF. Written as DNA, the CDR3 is TGTGCCAGCAAGGGACAGAGGGAAAGTCAGCCCCAGCATTTT.

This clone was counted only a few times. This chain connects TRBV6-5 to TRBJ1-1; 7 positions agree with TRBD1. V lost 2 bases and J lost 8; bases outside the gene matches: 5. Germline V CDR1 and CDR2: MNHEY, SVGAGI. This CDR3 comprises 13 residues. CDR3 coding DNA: TGTGCCAGCAGTTACGAAGGGACAGTAGAAGCTTTCTTT. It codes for CASSYEGTVEAFF.

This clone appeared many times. CDR3 region: CASSPSRNEQFF. The CDR3 nucleotides read TGTGCCAGCAGCCCCAGTAGGAATGAGCAGTTCTTC. The chain is built from TRBV3-1 and TRBJ2-1; D remains unclear. This CDR3 region has 12 residues. With 4 bases removed from V and 7 bases from J, the gap between germline ends came to 8 bases. Germline V gene sequence: CDR1 LGHDT, CDR2 YNNKEL (reference sequence).

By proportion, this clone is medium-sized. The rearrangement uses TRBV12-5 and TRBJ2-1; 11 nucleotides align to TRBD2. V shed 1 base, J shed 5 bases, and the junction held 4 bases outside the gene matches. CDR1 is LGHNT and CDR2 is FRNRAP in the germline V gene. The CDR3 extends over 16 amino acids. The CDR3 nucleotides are TGTGCTAGTGGTTTGGACCGACTAGCGGGAAACAATGAGCAGTTCTTC. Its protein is CASGLDRLAGNNEQFF.

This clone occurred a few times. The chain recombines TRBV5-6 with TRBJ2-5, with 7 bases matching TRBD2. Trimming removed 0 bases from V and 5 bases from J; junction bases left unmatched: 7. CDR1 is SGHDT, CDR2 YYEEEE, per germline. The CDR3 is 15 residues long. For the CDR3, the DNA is TGTGCCAGCAGCTTGGTTGCAGCCGGGAGGGAGACCCAGTACTTC. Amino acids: CASSLVAAGRETQYF.

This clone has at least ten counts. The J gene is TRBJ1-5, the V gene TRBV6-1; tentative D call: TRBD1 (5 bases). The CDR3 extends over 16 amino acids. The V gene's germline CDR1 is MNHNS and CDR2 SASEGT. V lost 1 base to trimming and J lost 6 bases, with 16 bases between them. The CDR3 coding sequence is TGTGCCAGCAGTGAAGGGGACCCGCAGGTTGGTCAGCCCCAGCATTTT. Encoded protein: CASSEGDPQVGQPQHF.

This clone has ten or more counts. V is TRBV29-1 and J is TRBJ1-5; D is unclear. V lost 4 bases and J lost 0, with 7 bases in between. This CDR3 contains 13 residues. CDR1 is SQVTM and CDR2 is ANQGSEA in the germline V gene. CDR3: CSVARDSNQPQHF. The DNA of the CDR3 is TGCAGCGTTGCCCGGGATAGCAATCAGCCCCAGCATTTT.

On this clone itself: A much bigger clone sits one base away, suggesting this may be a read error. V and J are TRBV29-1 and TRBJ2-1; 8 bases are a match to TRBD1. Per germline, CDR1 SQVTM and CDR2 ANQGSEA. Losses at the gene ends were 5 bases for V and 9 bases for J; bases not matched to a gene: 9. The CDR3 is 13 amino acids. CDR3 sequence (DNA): TGCAGCGTTTGCCCCAACACAGGGGGTGAGCAGTTCTTC. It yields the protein CSVCPNTGGEQFF.

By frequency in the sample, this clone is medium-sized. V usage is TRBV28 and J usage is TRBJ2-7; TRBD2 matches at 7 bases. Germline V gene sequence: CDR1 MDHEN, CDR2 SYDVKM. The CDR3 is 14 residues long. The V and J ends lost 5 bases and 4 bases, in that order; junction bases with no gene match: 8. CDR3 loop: CASSTRLAAYEQYF. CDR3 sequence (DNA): TGTGCCAGCAGTACCCGGCTAGCGGCTTACGAGCAGTACTTC.

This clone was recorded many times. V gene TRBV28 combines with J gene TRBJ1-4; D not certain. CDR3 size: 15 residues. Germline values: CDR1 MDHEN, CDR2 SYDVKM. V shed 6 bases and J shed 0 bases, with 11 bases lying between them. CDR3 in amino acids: CASSPPGATNEKLFF. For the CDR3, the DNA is TGTGCCAGCAGCCCCCCCGGGGCAACTAATGAAAAACTGTTTTTT. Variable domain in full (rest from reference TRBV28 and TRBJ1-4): DVKVTQSSRYLVKRTGEKVFLECVQDMDHENMFWYRQDPGLGLRLIYFSYDVKMKEKGDIPEGYSVSREKKERFSLILESASTNQTSMYLCASSPPGATNEKLFFGSGTQLSVL.

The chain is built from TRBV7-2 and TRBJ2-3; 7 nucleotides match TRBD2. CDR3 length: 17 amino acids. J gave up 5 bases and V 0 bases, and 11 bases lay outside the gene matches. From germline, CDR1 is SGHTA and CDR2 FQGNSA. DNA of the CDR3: TGTGCCAGCAGCTTAGCCTCACCCCAGGGAGGGGTAGATACGCAGTATTTT. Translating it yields CASSLASPQGGVDTQYF.

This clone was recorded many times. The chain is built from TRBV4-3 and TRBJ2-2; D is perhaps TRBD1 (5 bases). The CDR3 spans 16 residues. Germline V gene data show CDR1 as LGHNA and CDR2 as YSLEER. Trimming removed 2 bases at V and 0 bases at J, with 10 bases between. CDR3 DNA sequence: TGCGCCAGCAGCCAAAGGGGTTACGCGAACACCGGGGAGCTGTTTTTT. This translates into CASSQRGYANTGELFF.

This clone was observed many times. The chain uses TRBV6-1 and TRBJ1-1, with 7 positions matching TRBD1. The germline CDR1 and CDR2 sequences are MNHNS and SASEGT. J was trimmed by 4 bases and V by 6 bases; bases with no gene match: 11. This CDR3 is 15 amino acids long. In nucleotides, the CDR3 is TGTGCCAGCAGCCCCACCGGACAGGTAGTCACTGAAGCTTTCTTT. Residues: CASSPTGQVVTEAFF.

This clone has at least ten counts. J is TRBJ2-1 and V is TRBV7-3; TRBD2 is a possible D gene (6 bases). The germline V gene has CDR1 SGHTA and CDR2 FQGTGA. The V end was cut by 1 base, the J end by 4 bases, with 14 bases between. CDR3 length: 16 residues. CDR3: CASSLRWLAPYNEQFF. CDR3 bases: TGTGCCAGCAGCTTAAGGTGGCTAGCGCCATACAATGAGCAGTTCTTC.